This TCR beta chain was observed in a study of CD8 T cells in Susac syndrome. The CDR3 contains 16 residues. With 1 base clipped from V and 8 bases from J, the junction kept 10 bases outside the gene matches. Germline V CDR1 and CDR2: MGHRA, YSYEKL. It was with random hexamers that 0.5 to 1 ug RNA was reverse transcribed. Using its own MiXCR run on the immunoSEQ multiplex PCR reads, TCRdb lists one record per CDR3 protein. The profile shows about 280,000 distinct CDR3 sequences, around 83% of them singletons. The material sequenced was CD8+ T cells from PBMCs. The chain combines TRBV4-1 with TRBJ1-4; the match to TRBD1 covers 7 bases. The clonotype comes from a human donor with multiple sclerosis. CDR3 DNA: TGCGCCAGCAGCCAAGTAGGAACAGGGGCAGAAGAAAAACTGTTTTTT. Translating it yields CASSQVGTGAEEKLFF.